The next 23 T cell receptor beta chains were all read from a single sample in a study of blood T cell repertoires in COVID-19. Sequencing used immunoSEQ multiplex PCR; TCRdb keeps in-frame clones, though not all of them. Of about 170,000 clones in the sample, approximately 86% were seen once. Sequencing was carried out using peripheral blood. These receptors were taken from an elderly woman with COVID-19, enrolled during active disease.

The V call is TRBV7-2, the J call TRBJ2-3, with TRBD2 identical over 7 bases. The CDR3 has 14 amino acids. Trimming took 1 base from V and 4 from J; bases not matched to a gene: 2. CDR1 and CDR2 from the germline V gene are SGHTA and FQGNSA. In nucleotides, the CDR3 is TGTGCCAGCAGCTTAGTCCTAGCGGCAGATACGCAGTATTTT. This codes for CASSLVLAADTQYF.

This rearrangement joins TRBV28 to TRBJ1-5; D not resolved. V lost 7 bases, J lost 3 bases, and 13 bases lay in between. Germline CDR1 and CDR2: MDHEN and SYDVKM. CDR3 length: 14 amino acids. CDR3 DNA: TGTGCCAGCACCCCTGGCGGCCTCAATCAGCCCCAGCATTTT. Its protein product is CASTPGGLNQPQHF.

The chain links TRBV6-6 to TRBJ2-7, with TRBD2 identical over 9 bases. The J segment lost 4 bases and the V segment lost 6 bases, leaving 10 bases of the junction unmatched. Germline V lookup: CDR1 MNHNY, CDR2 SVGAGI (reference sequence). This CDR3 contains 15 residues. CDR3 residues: CASSLLAGSVYEQYF. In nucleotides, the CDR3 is TGTGCCAGCAGCCTACTAGCGGGTTCAGTTTACGAGCAGTACTTC.

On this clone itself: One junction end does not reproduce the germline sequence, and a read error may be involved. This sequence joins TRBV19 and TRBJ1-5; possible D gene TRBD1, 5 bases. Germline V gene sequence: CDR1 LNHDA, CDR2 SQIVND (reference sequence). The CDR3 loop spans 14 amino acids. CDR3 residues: CASSLDSINQPQHF. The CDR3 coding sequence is TGTGCCAGTAGTTTAGACAGTATCAATCAGCCCCAGCATTTT.

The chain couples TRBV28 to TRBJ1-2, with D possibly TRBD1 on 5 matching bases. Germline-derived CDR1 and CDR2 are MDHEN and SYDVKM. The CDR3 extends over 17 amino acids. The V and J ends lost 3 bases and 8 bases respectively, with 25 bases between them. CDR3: CASSFKGRVGRGDGYTF. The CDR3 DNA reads TGTGCCAGCAGTTTTAAGGGTCGTGTGGGGCGCGGGGACGGCTACACCTTC.

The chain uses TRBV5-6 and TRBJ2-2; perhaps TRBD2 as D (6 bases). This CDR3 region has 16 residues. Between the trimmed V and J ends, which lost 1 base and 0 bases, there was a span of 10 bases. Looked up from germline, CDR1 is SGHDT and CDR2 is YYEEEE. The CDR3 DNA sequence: TGTGCCAGCAGCTTGATAGGGGAGGCGAACACCGGGGAGCTGTTTTTT. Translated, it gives CASSLIGEANTGELFF.

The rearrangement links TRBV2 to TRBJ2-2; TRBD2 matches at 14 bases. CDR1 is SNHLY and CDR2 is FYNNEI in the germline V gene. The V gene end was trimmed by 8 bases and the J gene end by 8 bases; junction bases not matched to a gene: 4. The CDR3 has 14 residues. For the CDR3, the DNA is TGTGCCAGCCTGGGACTAGCGGGAGTTGGGGAGCTGTTTTTT. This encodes CASLGLAGVGELFF. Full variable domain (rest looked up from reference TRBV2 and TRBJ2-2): EPEVTQTPSHQVTQMGQEVILRCVPISNHLYFYWYRQILGQKVEFLVSFYNNEISEKSEIFDDQFSVERPDGSNFTLKIRSTKLEDSAMYFCASLGLAGVGELFFGEGSRLTVL.

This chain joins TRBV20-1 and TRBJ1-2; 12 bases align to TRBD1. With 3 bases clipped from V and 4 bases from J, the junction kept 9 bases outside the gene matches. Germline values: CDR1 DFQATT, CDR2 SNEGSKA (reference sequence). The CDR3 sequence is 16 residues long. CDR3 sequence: CSASGTGGAESYGYTF. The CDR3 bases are TGCAGTGCTAGTGGGACAGGGGGCGCAGAAAGCTATGGCTACACCTTC.

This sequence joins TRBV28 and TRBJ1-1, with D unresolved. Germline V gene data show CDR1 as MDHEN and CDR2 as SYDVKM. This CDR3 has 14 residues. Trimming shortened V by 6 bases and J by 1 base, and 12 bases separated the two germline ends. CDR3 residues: CASRFRGPNTEAFF. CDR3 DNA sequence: TGTGCCAGCAGGTTCCGTGGGCCGAACACTGAAGCTTTCTTT.

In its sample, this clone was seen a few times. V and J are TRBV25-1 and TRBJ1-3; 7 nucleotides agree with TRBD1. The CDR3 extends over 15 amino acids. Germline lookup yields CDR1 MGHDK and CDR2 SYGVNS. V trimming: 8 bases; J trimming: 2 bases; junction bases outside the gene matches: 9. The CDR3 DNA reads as TGTGCCAGCCGCGACGTACAGGGGACTGGAAACACCATATATTTT. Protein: CASRDVQGTGNTIYF.

The CDR3 sequence is CASSYPEDNSPLHF. The CDR3 DNA is TGTGCCAGCAGTTACCCGGAGGACAATTCACCCCTCCACTTT. This chain connects TRBV6-5 to TRBJ1-6; D ambiguous. Germline-derived CDR1 and CDR2 are MNHEY and SVGAGI. The CDR3 consists of 14 residues. V was pared by 2 bases and J by 7 bases, with 9 bases between.

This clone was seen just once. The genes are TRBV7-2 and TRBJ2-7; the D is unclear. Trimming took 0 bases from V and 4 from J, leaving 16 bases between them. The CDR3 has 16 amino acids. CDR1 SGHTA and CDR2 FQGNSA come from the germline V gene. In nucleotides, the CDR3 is TGTGCCAGCAGCTTAGCGCTTGGGCAGCCATTTTACGAGCAGTACTTC. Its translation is CASSLALGQPFYEQYF.

The CDR3 sequence: CASSRGTAAESPLHF. CDR3 in DNA: TGTGCCAGCAGTAGAGGGACTGCCGCCGAATCACCCCTCCACTTT. The chain combines TRBV6-5 with TRBJ1-6; a weak D match, TRBD1 (5 bases). This CDR3 is built from 15 residues. V was cut by 5 bases and J by 10 bases, with 18 bases left in between. Germline CDR1 and CDR2: MNHEY and SVGAGI.

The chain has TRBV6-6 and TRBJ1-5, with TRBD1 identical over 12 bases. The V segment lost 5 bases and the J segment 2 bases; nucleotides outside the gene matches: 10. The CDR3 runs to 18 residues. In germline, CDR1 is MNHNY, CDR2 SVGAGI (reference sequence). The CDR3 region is CASSPGTGGTVRNQPQHF. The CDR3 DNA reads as TGTGCCAGCAGTCCCGGGACAGGGGGCACCGTGCGCAATCAGCCCCAGCATTTT.

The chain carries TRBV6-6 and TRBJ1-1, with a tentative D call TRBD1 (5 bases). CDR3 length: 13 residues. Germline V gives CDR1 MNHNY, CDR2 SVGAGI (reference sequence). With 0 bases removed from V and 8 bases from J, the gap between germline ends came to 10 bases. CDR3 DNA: TGTGCCAGCAGTTACTCCCAGGGAAGGGAAGCTTTCTTT. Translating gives CASSYSQGREAFF.

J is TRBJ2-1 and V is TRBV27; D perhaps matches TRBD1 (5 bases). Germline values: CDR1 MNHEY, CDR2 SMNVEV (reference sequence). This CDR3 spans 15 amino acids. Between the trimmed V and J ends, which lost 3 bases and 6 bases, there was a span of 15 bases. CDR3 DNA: TGTGCCAGCAGTTTCTGGGCAGGGCCAGGCAATGAGCAGTTCTTC. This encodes CASSFWAGPGNEQFF.

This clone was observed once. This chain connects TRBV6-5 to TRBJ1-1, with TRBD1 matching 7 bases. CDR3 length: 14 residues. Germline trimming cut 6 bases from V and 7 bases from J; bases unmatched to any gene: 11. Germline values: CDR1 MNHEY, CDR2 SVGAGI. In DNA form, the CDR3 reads TGTGCCAGCAGATTGTTAGGGGGCCAAAATGAAGCTTTCTTT. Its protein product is CASRLLGGQNEAFF.

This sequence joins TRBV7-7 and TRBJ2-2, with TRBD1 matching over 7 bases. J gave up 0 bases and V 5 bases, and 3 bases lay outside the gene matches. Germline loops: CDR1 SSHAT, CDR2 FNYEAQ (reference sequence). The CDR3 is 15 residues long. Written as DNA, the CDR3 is TGTGCCAGCAGCGAAGGGACAGCGAACACCGGGGAGCTGTTTTTT. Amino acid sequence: CASSEGTANTGELFF.

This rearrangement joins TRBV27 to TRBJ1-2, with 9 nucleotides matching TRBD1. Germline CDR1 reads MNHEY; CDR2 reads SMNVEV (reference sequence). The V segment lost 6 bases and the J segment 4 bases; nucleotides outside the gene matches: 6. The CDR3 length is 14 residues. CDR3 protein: CASRSDRGGYGYTF. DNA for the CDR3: TGTGCCAGCAGGTCGGACAGGGGTGGCTATGGCTACACCTTC.

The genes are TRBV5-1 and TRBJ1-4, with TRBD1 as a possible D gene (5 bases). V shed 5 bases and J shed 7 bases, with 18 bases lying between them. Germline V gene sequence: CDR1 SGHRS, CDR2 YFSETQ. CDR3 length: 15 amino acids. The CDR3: CASRLGWQGSEKLFF. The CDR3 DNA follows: TGCGCCAGCAGACTGGGATGGCAGGGAAGTGAAAAACTGTTTTTT.

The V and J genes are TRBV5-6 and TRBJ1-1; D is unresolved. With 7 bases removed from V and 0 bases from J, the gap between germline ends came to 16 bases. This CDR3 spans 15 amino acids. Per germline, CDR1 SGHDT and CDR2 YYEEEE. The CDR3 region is CASLRRREVNTEAFF. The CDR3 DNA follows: TGTGCCAGCCTCCGACGGAGGGAAGTGAACACTGAAGCTTTCTTT.

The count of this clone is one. The DNA for the CDR3 is TGTGCCAGCAGTCTGGGGACAGGGGTTGCGGATACGCAGTATTTT. It specifies CASSLGTGVADTQYF. V and J are TRBV6-2 or TRBV6-3 and TRBJ2-3; 10 bases map to TRBD1. The ends lost 5 bases at V and 6 bases at J; junction bases unmatched: 8. This CDR3 has 15 amino acids. Per germline, CDR1 MNHEY and CDR2 SVGEGT.

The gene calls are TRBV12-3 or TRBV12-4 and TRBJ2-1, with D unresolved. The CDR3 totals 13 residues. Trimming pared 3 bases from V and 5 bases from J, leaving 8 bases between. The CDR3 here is CASSLWRNNEQFF. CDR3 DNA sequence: TGTGCCAGCAGTTTGTGGCGGAACAATGAGCAGTTCTTC.